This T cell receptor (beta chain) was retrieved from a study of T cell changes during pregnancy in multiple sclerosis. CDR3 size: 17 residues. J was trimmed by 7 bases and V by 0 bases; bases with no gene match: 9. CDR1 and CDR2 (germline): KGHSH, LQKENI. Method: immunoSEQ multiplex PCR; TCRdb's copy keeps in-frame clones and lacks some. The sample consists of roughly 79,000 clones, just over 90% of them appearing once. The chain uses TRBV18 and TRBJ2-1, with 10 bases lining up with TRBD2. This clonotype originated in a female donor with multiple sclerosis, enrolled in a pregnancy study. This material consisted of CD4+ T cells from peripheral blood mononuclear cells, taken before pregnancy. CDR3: CASSPPLAGGVVNEQFF. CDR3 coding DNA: TGTGCCAGCTCACCACCTTTAGCGGGAGGTGTAGTGAATGAGCAGTTCTTC.